The sample holds one count of the clone carrying this T cell receptor (beta chain). This specimen belongs to a study of blood T cell repertoires in COVID-19. Study details: The samples span acute and convalescent COVID-19 from the United States, Italy and Spain. PBMCs, B-cell-depleted T cells, or T cells provided the cDNA or gDNA that made up the material.

Authors' methods: It was from reference gene primer amplification that nucleated cell counts were estimated. Assay: immunoSEQ multiplex PCR; the TCRdb copy retains only in-frame clones and omits some. V, J and clone size are taken as reported in that table, and D and trimming were inferred from the DNA itself. In the table there are fewer than 200,000 clones, 84% of which are singletons. J gave up 6 bases and V 2 bases, and 4 bases lay outside the gene matches. The germline CDR1 and CDR2 sequences are MNHNS and SASEGT. The CDR3 extends over 14 amino acids. This clonotype was sampled from a man aged 35-49 years who had recovered from COVID-19. The chain joins TRBV6-1 to TRBJ1-2, with 9 bases aligning to TRBD1. Sequenced material: peripheral blood. CDR3 region: CASSEWGQGDGYTF. The CDR3 nucleotides are TGTGCCAGCAGTGAATGGGGACAGGGAGATGGCTACACCTTC.